This T cell receptor beta chain is from a study of type 1 and type 2 diabetes patients. Study as a whole: Samples came from type 1 diabetic, type 2 diabetic or nondiabetic people, recruited in China. Findings of the study overall: Groups were not age- or gender-matched, which may bias interpretation. A median of one highly-expanded CD4+ clone, covering 3% to 5% of reads, occurred in type 2 diabetes.

This CDR3 comprises 13 residues. Trimming pared 6 bases from V and 7 bases from J, leaving 15 bases between. CDR1 and CDR2 from the germline V gene are MGHDK and SYGVNS. For this clonotype: The antigen is unknown.

The PCR template was genomic DNA. Multiplex PCR with 30 forward and 13 reverse primers amplified the TCR beta CDR3. Each CDR3 protein is one row after TCRdb ran MiXCR on the multiplex PCR reads. This sample has a few hundred thousand distinct CDR3 sequences, with around 50% found just once. The material sequenced was peripheral blood mononuclear cells (PBMCs). The V gene is TRBV25-1, the J gene TRBJ1-2, with D tentatively TRBD1 (5 bases). The sequence was obtained from a man between 18 and 35 years old with type 2 diabetes. This CDR3 is CASSPQGVSGYTF. The CDR3 DNA reads as TGTGCCAGCAGCCCTCAAGGGGTCTCTGGCTACACCTTC.